The entry below describes one TCR beta chain. CD45RA+ naive and CD45RA-negative memory subsets were separated from CD4+ cells. This sample is part of a study of shared clonotypes between healthy human individuals. About the study: CD4 naive cells filled three plates per donor, CD4 memory three, CD8 naive two and CD8 memory one.

Germline V gene sequence: CDR1 SNHLY, CDR2 FYNNEI. The CDR3 is 13 amino acids. Trimming took 4 bases from V and 3 from J, leaving 10 bases between them. Sequencing used immunoSEQ multiplex PCR; TCRdb keeps in-frame clones, though not all of them. The repertoire includes approximately 2,300,000 clones, 92% of them detected once, and 0.3% to 0.4% sits in the top ten. The gene calls are TRBV2 and TRBJ2-7; D uncertain. This TCR was sampled from a man in his late teens or twenties in good health. Some clones in this sample may be carry-over from other donors' samples. Sequenced material: naive CD4+ T cells from PBMCs. Noted subset: CD45RA+ positively selected. CDR3 DNA sequence: TGTGCCAGCAGTGGAGATTACATCTACGAGCAGTACTTC. It translates to CASSGDYIYEQYF. The whole variable domain, filled in from reference TRBV2 and TRBJ2-7, reads EPEVTQTPSHQVTQMGQEVILRCVPISNHLYFYWYRQILGQKVEFLVSFYNNEISEKSEIFDDQFSVERPDGSNFTLKIRSTKLEDSAMYFCASSGDYIYEQYFGPGTRLTVT.